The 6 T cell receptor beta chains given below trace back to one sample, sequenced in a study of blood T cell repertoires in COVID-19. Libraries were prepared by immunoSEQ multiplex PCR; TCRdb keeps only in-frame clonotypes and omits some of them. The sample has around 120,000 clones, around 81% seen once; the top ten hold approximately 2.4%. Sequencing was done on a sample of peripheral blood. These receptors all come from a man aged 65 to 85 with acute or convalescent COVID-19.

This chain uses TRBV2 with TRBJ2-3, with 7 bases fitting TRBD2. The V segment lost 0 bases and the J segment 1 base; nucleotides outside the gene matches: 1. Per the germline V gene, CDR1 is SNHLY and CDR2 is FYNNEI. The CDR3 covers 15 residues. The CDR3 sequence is CASSEARGGTDTQYF. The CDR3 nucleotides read TGTGCCAGCAGTGAAGCTCGGGGGGGCACAGATACGCAGTATTTT. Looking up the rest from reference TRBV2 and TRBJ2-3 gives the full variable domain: EPEVTQTPSHQVTQMGQEVILRCVPISNHLYFYWYRQILGQKVEFLVSFYNNEISEKSEIFDDQFSVERPDGSNFTLKIRSTKLEDSAMYFCASSEARGGTDTQYFGPGTRLTVL.

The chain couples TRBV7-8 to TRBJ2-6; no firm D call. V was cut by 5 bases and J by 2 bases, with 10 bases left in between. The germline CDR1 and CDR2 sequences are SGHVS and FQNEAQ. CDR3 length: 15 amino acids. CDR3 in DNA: TGTGCCAGCAGCCCCCGGGTAACTGGGGCCAACGTCCTGACTTTC. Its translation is CASSPRVTGANVLTF.

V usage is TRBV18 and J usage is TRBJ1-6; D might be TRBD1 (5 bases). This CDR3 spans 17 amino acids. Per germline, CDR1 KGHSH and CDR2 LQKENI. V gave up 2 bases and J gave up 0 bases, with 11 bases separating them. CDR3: CASSPMATGSYNSPLHF. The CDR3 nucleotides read TGTGCCAGCTCACCAATGGCAACAGGCTCCTATAATTCACCCCTCCACTTT.

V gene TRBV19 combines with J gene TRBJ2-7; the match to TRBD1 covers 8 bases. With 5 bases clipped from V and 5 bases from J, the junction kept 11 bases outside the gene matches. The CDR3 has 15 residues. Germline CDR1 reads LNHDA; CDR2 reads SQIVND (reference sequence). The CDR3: CASSPGQGRSDEQYF. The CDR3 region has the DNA TGTGCCAGTAGTCCAGGACAGGGTAGGTCCGACGAGCAGTACTTC.

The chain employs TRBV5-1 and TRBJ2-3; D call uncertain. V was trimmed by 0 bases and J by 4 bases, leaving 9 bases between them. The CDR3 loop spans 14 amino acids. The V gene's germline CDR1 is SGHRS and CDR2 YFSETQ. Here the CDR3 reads CASSLGQAPDTQYF. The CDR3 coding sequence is TGCGCCAGCAGCTTGGGGCAGGCCCCAGATACGCAGTATTTT.

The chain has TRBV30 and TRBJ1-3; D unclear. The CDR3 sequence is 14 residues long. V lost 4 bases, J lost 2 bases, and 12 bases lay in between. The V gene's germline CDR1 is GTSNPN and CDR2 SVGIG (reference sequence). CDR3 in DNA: TGTGCCTGGACCCGCGGAGGGACTGGAAACACCATATATTTT. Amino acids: CAWTRGGTGNTIYF.